This is a list of T cell receptor beta chains from one sample in a study of long-term antiretroviral therapy in people with HIV. Here immunoSEQ multiplex PCR was the method, and the copy in TCRdb shows in-frame clones only, minus some. The table lists roughly 15,000 clones, roughly 87% of them singletons. The sample was unsorted PBMCs, taken 6.2 years after starting antiretroviral therapy. These receptor sequences come from a man aged 40-49 years with HIV. Both conserved end residues are part of each CDR3. D genes are given only for firm matches. Not every row has a clone size; where given, it reads once, few, many or a size class.

v_call: TRBV12-2; j_call: TRBJ2-1; cdr3_length: 15; d_call: -; clone_size: -; cdr3_aa: CASRFGLAGGNEQFF; cdr3_nt: TGTGCAAGTCGCTTCGGACTAGCGGGAGGCAATGAGCAGTTCTTC
v_call: TRBV4-3; j_call: TRBJ2-7; cdr3_length: 16; d_call: TRBD1; clone_size: -; cdr3_aa: CASSHSWTGERYEQYF; cdr3_nt: TGCGCCAGCAGCCATTCTTGGACAGGGGAGCGCTACGAGCAGTACTTC
v_call: TRBV19; j_call: TRBJ1-1; cdr3_length: 14; d_call: TRBD1; clone_size: -; cdr3_aa: CASSTGGANTEAFF; cdr3_nt: TGTGCCAGTAGTACAGGGGGCGCGAACACTGAAGCTTTCTTT
v_call: TRBV30; j_call: TRBJ1-2; cdr3_length: 11; d_call: -; clone_size: -; cdr3_aa: CAWTVGIGYTF; cdr3_nt: TGTGCCTGGACGGTAGGAATTGGCTACACCTTC
v_call: TRBV7-9; j_call: TRBJ2-1; cdr3_length: 15; d_call: -; clone_size: -; cdr3_aa: CASSLGLGSYNEQFF; cdr3_nt: TGTGCCAGCAGCTTAGGCTTAGGCTCCTACAATGAGCAGTTCTTC
v_call: TRBV6-6; j_call: TRBJ2-1; cdr3_length: 12; d_call: -; clone_size: -; cdr3_aa: CASSPLWGVEFF; cdr3_nt: TGTGCCAGCAGTCCTTTATGGGGAGTTGAGTTCTTC
v_call: TRBV5-6; j_call: TRBJ1-1; cdr3_length: 14; d_call: -; clone_size: once; cdr3_aa: CASSPRRLNTEAFF; cdr3_nt: TGTGCCAGCAGCCCTAGGCGACTGAACACTGAAGCTTTCTTT
v_call: TRBV29-1; j_call: TRBJ2-2; cdr3_length: 13; d_call: TRBD1; clone_size: -; cdr3_aa: CSGARDRTGELFF; cdr3_nt: TGCAGCGGAGCACGGGACAGGACCGGGGAGCTGTTTTTT
v_call: TRBV6-5; j_call: TRBJ2-2; cdr3_length: 14; d_call: TRBD2; clone_size: -; cdr3_aa: CASSFGGGTGELFF; cdr3_nt: TGTGCCAGCAGTTTCGGGGGGGGAACCGGGGAGCTGTTTTTT
v_call: TRBV27; j_call: TRBJ2-1; cdr3_length: 15; d_call: -; clone_size: -; cdr3_aa: CASSFAPMSYNEQFF; cdr3_nt: TGTGCCAGCAGTTTTGCACCGATGTCCTACAATGAGCAGTTCTTC
v_call: TRBV27; j_call: TRBJ2-2; cdr3_length: 12; d_call: -; clone_size: -; cdr3_aa: CASRPIPGELFF; cdr3_nt: TGTGCCAGCAGACCCATCCCCGGGGAGCTGTTTTTT
v_call: TRBV5-8; j_call: TRBJ2-3; cdr3_length: 15; d_call: -; clone_size: once; cdr3_aa: CASSLEIARPDTQYF; cdr3_nt: TGTGCCAGCAGCTTGGAAATAGCACGCCCAGATACGCAGTATTTT
v_call: TRBV27; j_call: TRBJ1-2; cdr3_length: 14; d_call: TRBD1; clone_size: -; cdr3_aa: CASREQGAGYGYTF; cdr3_nt: TGTGCCAGCAGGGAGCAGGGGGCAGGCTATGGCTACACCTTC
v_call: TRBV28; j_call: TRBJ1-2; cdr3_length: 13; d_call: -; clone_size: -; cdr3_aa: CASNLQENYGYTF; cdr3_nt: TGTGCCAGCAATTTACAGGAGAACTATGGCTACACCTTC
v_call: TRBV28; j_call: TRBJ1-2; cdr3_length: 15; d_call: TRBD1; clone_size: medium-sized; cdr3_aa: CASSFWDRRGDGYTF; cdr3_nt: TGTGCCAGCAGTTTCTGGGACAGAAGGGGAGATGGCTACACCTTC
v_call: TRBV14; j_call: TRBJ1-1; cdr3_length: 14; d_call: -; clone_size: -; cdr3_aa: CASSQASAGLKAFF; cdr3_nt: TGTGCCAGCAGCCAAGCGTCAGCGGGGCTAAAAGCTTTCTTT
v_call: TRBV7-2; j_call: TRBJ2-1; cdr3_length: 19; d_call: TRBD2; clone_size: once; cdr3_aa: CASSNLPTSWSWENNEQFF; cdr3_nt: TGTGCCAGCAGCAACCTCCCGACTAGCTGGAGCTGGGAAAACAATGAGCAGTTCTTC
v_call: TRBV28; j_call: TRBJ2-7; cdr3_length: 13; d_call: TRBD1; clone_size: -; cdr3_aa: CATRTGGPYEQYF; cdr3_nt: TGTGCCACTAGGACAGGGGGCCCATACGAGCAGTACTTC
v_call: TRBV10-3; j_call: TRBJ2-2; cdr3_length: 17; d_call: TRBD2; clone_size: -; cdr3_aa: CAISESVAGGPQGELFF; cdr3_nt: TGTGCCATCAGTGAGTCAGTAGCGGGAGGGCCTCAAGGGGAGCTGTTTTTT
v_call: TRBV11-2; j_call: TRBJ2-3; cdr3_length: 15; d_call: -; clone_size: -; cdr3_aa: CASSLGGRGTDTQYF; cdr3_nt: TGTGCCAGCAGCTTAGGGGGCAGGGGAACAGATACGCAGTATTTT
v_call: TRBV5-6; j_call: TRBJ1-3; cdr3_length: 15; d_call: -; clone_size: -; cdr3_aa: CASSLAGVSGNTIYF; cdr3_nt: TGTGCCAGCAGCTTGGCCGGCGTCTCTGGAAACACCATATATTTT
v_call: TRBV6-4; j_call: TRBJ2-1; cdr3_length: 15; d_call: -; clone_size: -; cdr3_aa: CASSDTVGSADEQFF; cdr3_nt: TGTGCCAGCAGTGACACGGTCGGGAGTGCCGATGAGCAGTTCTTC
v_call: TRBV9; j_call: TRBJ2-7; cdr3_length: 16; d_call: TRBD2; clone_size: -; cdr3_aa: CASSGSGRAPFYEQYF; cdr3_nt: TGTGCCAGCAGCGGTAGCGGGAGGGCCCCCTTCTACGAGCAGTACTTC
v_call: TRBV11-3; j_call: TRBJ1-1; cdr3_length: 14; d_call: TRBD1; clone_size: -; cdr3_aa: CASSLGQGNTEAFF; cdr3_nt: TGTGCCAGCAGCTTAGGACAGGGGAACACTGAAGCTTTCTTT
v_call: TRBV7-2; j_call: TRBJ2-5; cdr3_length: 13; d_call: -; clone_size: -; cdr3_aa: CASSLGIGETQYF; cdr3_nt: TGTGCCAGCAGCTTAGGGATCGGGGAGACCCAGTACTTC
v_call: TRBV6-5; j_call: TRBJ1-5; cdr3_length: 14; d_call: -; clone_size: -; cdr3_aa: CASSYGGSNQPQHF; cdr3_nt: TGTGCCAGCAGTTACGGGGGGAGCAATCAGCCCCAGCATTTT
v_call: TRBV5-1; j_call: TRBJ2-3; cdr3_length: 14; d_call: TRBD2; clone_size: -; cdr3_aa: CASSSSGRADTQYF; cdr3_nt: TGCGCCAGCAGTTCTAGCGGGAGGGCAGATACGCAGTATTTT
v_call: TRBV18; j_call: TRBJ2-6; cdr3_length: 15; d_call: -; clone_size: -; cdr3_aa: CASSPILTGANVLTF; cdr3_nt: TGTGCCAGCTCACCAATTTTGACTGGGGCCAACGTCCTGACTTTC
v_call: TRBV27; j_call: TRBJ2-5; cdr3_length: 14; d_call: TRBD2; clone_size: once; cdr3_aa: CASSLAGGKETQYF; cdr3_nt: TGTGCCAGCAGTCTAGCGGGAGGCAAAGAGACCCAGTACTTC
v_call: TRBV29-1; j_call: TRBJ2-3; cdr3_length: 14; d_call: -; clone_size: -; cdr3_aa: CSTGWGFRTDTQYF; cdr3_nt: TGCAGCACCGGGTGGGGTTTTAGGACAGATACGCAGTATTTT
v_call: TRBV30; j_call: TRBJ1-4; cdr3_length: 12; d_call: -; clone_size: -; cdr3_aa: CAWTASNEKLFF; cdr3_nt: TGTGCCTGGACAGCAAGTAATGAAAAACTGTTTTTT
v_call: TRBV10-3; j_call: TRBJ1-1; cdr3_length: 15; d_call: TRBD1; clone_size: once; cdr3_aa: CAISGGQGDATEAFF; cdr3_nt: TGTGCCATCAGTGGGGGACAGGGGGATGCCACTGAAGCTTTCTTT
v_call: TRBV7-6; j_call: TRBJ2-1; cdr3_length: 15; d_call: TRBD2; clone_size: -; cdr3_aa: CASSLVAGRAHEQFF; cdr3_nt: TGTGCCAGCAGCTTAGTGGCCGGGAGGGCCCATGAGCAGTTCTTC
v_call: TRBV7-6; j_call: TRBJ1-1; cdr3_length: 19; d_call: -; clone_size: -; cdr3_aa: CASSLSAVIGHTSNTEAFF; cdr3_nt: TGTGCCAGCAGCTTATCGGCAGTCATAGGGCACACCTCGAACACTGAAGCTTTCTTT
v_call: TRBV9; j_call: TRBJ2-3; cdr3_length: 17; d_call: TRBD2; clone_size: -; cdr3_aa: CASSVGASGSVTDTQYF; cdr3_nt: TGTGCCAGCAGCGTAGGGGCTAGCGGGAGCGTCACAGATACGCAGTATTTT
v_call: TRBV19; j_call: TRBJ2-1; cdr3_length: 15; d_call: -; clone_size: -; cdr3_aa: CASSIGLASYNEQFF; cdr3_nt: TGTGCCAGTAGTATAGGGTTGGCTAGCTACAATGAGCAGTTCTTC
v_call: TRBV27; j_call: TRBJ1-2; cdr3_length: 14; d_call: -; clone_size: few; cdr3_aa: CASSGTSLNYGYTF; cdr3_nt: TGTGCCAGCAGTGGGACTTCGCTTAACTATGGCTACACCTTC
v_call: TRBV27; j_call: TRBJ2-1; cdr3_length: 17; d_call: TRBD2; clone_size: once; cdr3_aa: CASSVSGRAGSYNEQFF; cdr3_nt: TGTGCCAGCAGTGTAAGCGGGAGGGCCGGGTCCTACAATGAGCAGTTCTTC
v_call: TRBV18; j_call: TRBJ2-3; cdr3_length: 14; d_call: TRBD2; clone_size: -; cdr3_aa: CASSLGLGTDTQYF; cdr3_nt: TGTGCCAGCTCACTGGGACTAGGCACAGATACGCAGTATTTT
v_call: TRBV2; j_call: TRBJ1-5; cdr3_length: 14; d_call: TRBD1; clone_size: -; cdr3_aa: CASRTRGSLQPQHF; cdr3_nt: TGTGCCAGCAGGACCAGGGGGAGTCTGCAGCCCCAGCATTTT
v_call: TRBV2; j_call: TRBJ1-2; cdr3_length: 15; d_call: TRBD1; clone_size: -; cdr3_aa: CASSGLQGADYGYTF; cdr3_nt: TGTGCCAGCAGTGGGCTACAGGGGGCCGACTATGGCTACACCTTC
v_call: TRBV10-3; j_call: TRBJ1-1; cdr3_length: 16; d_call: TRBD1; clone_size: -; cdr3_aa: CAITLGGQGGITEAFF; cdr3_nt: TGTGCCATCACCCTAGGAGGACAGGGCGGAATCACTGAAGCTTTCTTT
v_call: TRBV7-8; j_call: TRBJ1-5; cdr3_length: 15; d_call: -; clone_size: -; cdr3_aa: CASSFSQGFNQPQHF; cdr3_nt: TGTGCCAGCAGCTTCAGCCAGGGCTTCAATCAGCCCCAGCATTTT
v_call: TRBV9; j_call: TRBJ2-7; cdr3_length: 14; d_call: -; clone_size: -; cdr3_aa: CASSVSPRSPQQYF; cdr3_nt: TGTGCCAGCAGCGTGTCCCCCAGGTCACCTCAGCAGTACTTC
v_call: TRBV30; j_call: TRBJ2-7; cdr3_length: 12; d_call: -; clone_size: -; cdr3_aa: CAWSFSYGEQYF; cdr3_nt: TGTGCCTGGAGTTTCAGTTACGGCGAGCAGTACTTC
v_call: TRBV30; j_call: TRBJ1-2; cdr3_length: 15; d_call: TRBD1; clone_size: -; cdr3_aa: CALTSGTGTFYGYTF; cdr3_nt: TGTGCCTTAACGTCCGGGACAGGGACCTTCTATGGCTACACCTTC
v_call: TRBV9; j_call: TRBJ2-2; cdr3_length: 11; d_call: -; clone_size: -; cdr3_aa: CASSTLGELFF; cdr3_nt: TGTGCCAGCAGCACCCTCGGGGAGCTGTTTTTT
v_call: TRBV11-3; j_call: TRBJ2-2; cdr3_length: 15; d_call: -; clone_size: -; cdr3_aa: CASSHYGTNTGELFF; cdr3_nt: TGTGCCAGCAGCCATTACGGGACGAACACCGGGGAGCTGTTTTTT